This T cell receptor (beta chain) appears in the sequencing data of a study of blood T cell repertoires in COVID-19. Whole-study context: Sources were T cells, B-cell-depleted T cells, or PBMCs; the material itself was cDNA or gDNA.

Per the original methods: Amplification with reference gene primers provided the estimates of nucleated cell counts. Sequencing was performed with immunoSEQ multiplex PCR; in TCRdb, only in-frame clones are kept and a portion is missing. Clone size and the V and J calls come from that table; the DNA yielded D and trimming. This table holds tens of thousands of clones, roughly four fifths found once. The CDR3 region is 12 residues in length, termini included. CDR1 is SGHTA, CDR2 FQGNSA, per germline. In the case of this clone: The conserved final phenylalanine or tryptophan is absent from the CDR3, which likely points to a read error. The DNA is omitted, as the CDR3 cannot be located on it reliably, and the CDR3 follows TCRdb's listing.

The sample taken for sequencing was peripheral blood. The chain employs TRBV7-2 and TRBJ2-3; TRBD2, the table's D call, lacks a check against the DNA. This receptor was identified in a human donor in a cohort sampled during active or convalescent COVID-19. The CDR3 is CASSLDWGGTSV.